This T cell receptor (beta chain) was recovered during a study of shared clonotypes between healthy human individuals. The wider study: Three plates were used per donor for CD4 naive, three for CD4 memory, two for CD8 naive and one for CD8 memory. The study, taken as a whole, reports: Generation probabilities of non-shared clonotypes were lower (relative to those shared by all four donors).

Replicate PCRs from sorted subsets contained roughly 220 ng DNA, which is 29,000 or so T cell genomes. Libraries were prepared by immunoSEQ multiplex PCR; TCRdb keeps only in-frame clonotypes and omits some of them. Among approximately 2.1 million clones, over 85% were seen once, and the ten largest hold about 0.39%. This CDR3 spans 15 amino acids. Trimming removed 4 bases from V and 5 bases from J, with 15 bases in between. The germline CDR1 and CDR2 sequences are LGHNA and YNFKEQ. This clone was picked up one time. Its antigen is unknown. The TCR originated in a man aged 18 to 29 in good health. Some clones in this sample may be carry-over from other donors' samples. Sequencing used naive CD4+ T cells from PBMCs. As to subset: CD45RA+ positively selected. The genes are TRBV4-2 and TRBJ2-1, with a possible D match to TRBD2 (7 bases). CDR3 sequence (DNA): TGTGCCAGCAGCCCTGGTCGGGGGGCAGACAATGAGCAGTTCTTC. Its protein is CASSPGRGADNEQFF.